The 28 T cell receptor beta chains below come from one sample, sequenced in a study of blood T cell repertoires in COVID-19. Some clones are missing from TCRdb's copy, which holds only in-frame ones; the method was immunoSEQ multiplex PCR. The repertoire has hundreds of thousands of clones, 83% of them found once; the top ten carry around 4.6%. Sample: PBMCs or T cells enriched from blood (not recorded which). These receptors were obtained from a woman in her forties or fifties who had been exposed to COVID-19.

The chain joins TRBV5-1 to TRBJ1-5; 7 positions agree with TRBD1. The germline V gene has CDR1 SGHRS and CDR2 YFSETQ. There are 16 residues in the CDR3. Trimming at V came to 4 bases and at J to 4 bases, leaving 11 bases not matched to a gene. The CDR3, as DNA: TGCGCCAGCAGCCCGGGAGACAGGGACCCGAATCAGCCCCAGCATTTT. As protein: CASSPGDRDPNQPQHF.

The CDR3 here is CASSINRVFNQPQHF. The CDR3 DNA is TGTGCCAGTAGTATCAACAGGGTTTTCAATCAGCCCCAGCATTTT. The chain joins TRBV19 to TRBJ1-5; the D gene is possibly TRBD1 (6 bases). V shed 3 bases and J shed 3 bases, with 12 bases lying between them. The CDR3 has 15 amino acids. Germline CDR1 is LNHDA and CDR2 is SQIVND (reference sequence). The entire variable domain, with the rest obtained from reference TRBV19 and TRBJ1-5, is as follows: DGGITQSPKYLFRKEGQNVTLSCEQNLNHDAMYWYRQDPGQGLRLIYYSQIVNDFQKGDIAEGYSVSREKKESFPLTVTSAQKNPTAFYLCASSINRVFNQPQHFGDGTRLSIL.

The rearrangement joins TRBV15 to TRBJ2-2; TRBD1 agrees at 10 bases. With V trimmed by 6 bases and J by 0 bases, 10 bases remained unmatched. This CDR3 region has 18 residues. The germline CDR1 and CDR2 sequences are LNHNV and YYDKDF (reference sequence). As DNA, the CDR3 is TGTGCCACCAGGGGGGATTGGACAGGGGGAACGAACACCGGGGAGCTGTTTTTT. It is translated as CATRGDWTGGTNTGELFF.

This chain links TRBV27 with TRBJ2-7; the D gene is possibly TRBD2 (6 bases). Germline-derived CDR1 and CDR2 are MNHEY and SMNVEV (reference sequence). The CDR3 length is 15 residues. Trimming took 8 bases from V and 1 from J, leaving 18 bases between them. CDR3 sequence: CASGSRGGPSYEQYF. CDR3 coding DNA: TGTGCCAGCGGCTCAAGGGGAGGCCCATCCTACGAGCAGTACTTC.

The chain combines TRBV6-5 with TRBJ1-5; 7 bases match TRBD1. V was clipped by 8 bases and J by 6 bases; unmatched bases: 7. The length of the CDR3 is 13 residues. Germline V lookup: CDR1 MNHEY, CDR2 SVGAGI. The CDR3 reads CASGLDRAQPQHF. CDR3 in DNA: TGTGCCAGCGGATTAGACAGGGCTCAGCCCCAGCATTTT.

This rearrangement joins TRBV19 to TRBJ1-2; D uncertain. The length of the CDR3 is 14 residues. Germline CDR1 and CDR2: LNHDA and SQIVND (reference sequence). With 1 base removed from V and 0 bases from J, the gap between germline ends came to 6 bases. The CDR3 nucleotides read TGTGCCAGTAGTATAGCCCTTACTAACTATGGCTACACCTTC. Translating it yields CASSIALTNYGYTF.

The table lists this clone with many counts. Other DNA sequences in this sample translate to the same CDR3. V gene TRBV18 combines with J gene TRBJ1-1, with TRBD1 as a possible D gene (5 bases). V lost 3 bases to trimming and J lost 1 base, with 9 bases between them. In germline, CDR1 is KGHSH, CDR2 LQKENI. This CDR3 comprises 14 residues. The CDR3 is CASSPPRANTEAFF. CDR3 in DNA: TGTGCCAGCTCACCTCCCAGGGCGAACACTGAAGCTTTCTTT.

The J gene is TRBJ1-5, the V gene TRBV6-6; maybe TRBD1 (5 bases). V was clipped by 2 bases and J by 7 bases, with 15 bases between them. The CDR3 has 15 amino acids. The germline V gene encodes CDR1 MNHNY and CDR2 SVGAGI (reference sequence). The CDR3 DNA reads as TGTGCCAGCAGTTACCAGGGAAAGAAGGGACAGCCCCAGCATTTT. The encoded protein is CASSYQGKKGQPQHF.

The rearrangement joins TRBV6-5 to TRBJ1-4; TRBD1 agrees at 8 bases. CDR1 and CDR2 from the germline V gene are MNHEY and SVGAGI. The V gene end was trimmed by 5 bases and the J gene end by 8 bases; junction bases not matched to a gene: 7. The CDR3 length is 14 residues. The CDR3 loop reads CASSSDRGREKLFF. The DNA for the CDR3 is TGTGCCAGCAGTAGCGACAGGGGTAGGGAAAAACTGTTTTTT.

Only one count was recorded for this clone. The chain joins TRBV7-2 to TRBJ2-7; 12 nucleotides agree with TRBD2. CDR1 is SGHTA, CDR2 FQGNSA, per germline. The CDR3 is 15 amino acids. V shed 4 bases and J 7 bases; nucleotides not matched to a gene: 8. In nucleotides, the CDR3 is TGTGCCAGCAGCTCCAGACTAGCGGGGGCTGGAGAGCAGTACTTC. It specifies CASSSRLAGAGEQYF. Complete variable domain (other parts from reference TRBV7-2 and TRBJ2-7): GAGVSQSPSNKVTEKGKDVELRCDPISGHTALYWYRQSLGQGLEFLIYFQGNSAPDKSGLPSDRFSAERTGGSVSTLTIQRTQQEDSAVYLCASSSRLAGAGEQYFGPGTRLTVT.

The rearrangement links TRBV6-5 to TRBJ1-2; no reliable D call. Germline CDR1 is MNHEY and CDR2 is SVGAGI. The CDR3 is 15 residues long. V dropped 6 bases and J dropped 1 base, with 15 bases sitting between them. CDR3 in DNA: TGTGCCAGCAGCCACAGAGGGCCCCATAACTATGGCTACACCTTC. Its translation is CASSHRGPHNYGYTF.

The chain recombines TRBV5-4 with TRBJ1-2; D is possibly TRBD1 (5 bases). Germline values: CDR1 SGHNT, CDR2 YYREEE (reference sequence). The CDR3 has 13 residues. Trimming shortened V by 7 bases and J by 5 bases, and 15 bases separated the two germline ends. CDR3 DNA: TGTGCCAGCGCCGGGGGAGTTGGGTATGGCTACACCTTC. Residues: CASAGGVGYGYTF. The full variable domain, with the rest looked up from reference TRBV5-4 and TRBJ1-2, is ETGVTQSPTHLIKTRGQQVTLRCSSQSGHNTVSWYQQALGQGPQFIFQYYREEENGRGNFPPRFSGLQFPNYSSELNVNALELDDSALYLCASAGGVGYGYTFGSGTRLTVV.

This chain connects TRBV3-1 (or the pseudogene TRBV3-2) to TRBJ2-5; weak D call: TRBD2 (5 bases). This CDR3 is 18 amino acids long. Germline lookup yields CDR1 LGHDT and CDR2 YNNKEL (reference sequence). V lost 0 bases and J 1 base, leaving 18 bases between the germline ends. The DNA for the CDR3 is TGTGCCAGCAGCCAAGAAAACGGGGTTATGGGTGGCCAAGAGACCCAGTACTTC. The encoded protein is CASSQENGVMGGQETQYF.

This rearrangement joins TRBV29-1 to TRBJ1-2; no definite D call. CDR3 length equals 9 residues. Trimming removed 4 bases at V and 14 bases at J, with 11 bases between. Per the germline V gene, CDR1 is SQVTM and CDR2 is ANQGSEA. The CDR3 DNA sequence: TGCAGCGTTGTACAGCCCCCAACCTTC. It codes for CSVVQPPTF. The variable domain in full, completed from reference TRBV29-1 and TRBJ1-2, reads SAVISQKPSRDICQRGTSLTIQCQVDSQVTMMFWYRQQPGQSLTLIATANQGSEATYESGFVIDKFPISRPNLTFSTLTVSNMSPEDSSIYLCSVVQPPTFGSGTRLTVV.

The V and J genes are TRBV2 and TRBJ1-1; D gene uncertain. CDR1 is SNHLY and CDR2 is FYNNEI in the germline V gene. V lost 6 bases and J lost 0, with 8 bases in between. The CDR3 loop spans 13 amino acids. The CDR3 bases are TGTGCCAGCAGGGGCGAGATGAACACTGAAGCTTTCTTT. Residues: CASRGEMNTEAFF.

The chain carries TRBV19 and TRBJ1-5, with D uncertain. There are 15 residues in the CDR3. The germline V gene has CDR1 LNHDA and CDR2 SQIVND (reference sequence). V was trimmed by 3 bases and J by 0 bases, leaving 9 bases between them. As DNA, the CDR3 is TGTGCCAGTAGTATTTCGAGGAATAGCAATCAGCCCCAGCATTTT. Amino acids: CASSISRNSNQPQHF. Full variable domain (missing parts from reference TRBV19 and TRBJ1-5): DGGITQSPKYLFRKEGQNVTLSCEQNLNHDAMYWYRQDPGQGLRLIYYSQIVNDFQKGDIAEGYSVSREKKESFPLTVTSAQKNPTAFYLCASSISRNSNQPQHFGDGTRLSIL.

The genes are TRBV18 and TRBJ1-1, with D perhaps TRBD1 (5 bases). The V gene's germline CDR1 is KGHSH and CDR2 LQKENI. The CDR3 is 14 amino acids. The V gene lost 1 base and the J gene lost 1 base, with 7 bases spanning the gap. CDR3 sequence: CASSPQTENTEAFF. CDR3 sequence (DNA): TGTGCCAGCTCACCACAGACAGAGAACACTGAAGCTTTCTTT.

This rearrangement joins TRBV12-3 or TRBV12-4 to TRBJ1-1; D uncertain. This CDR3 is 12 amino acids long. Trimming removed 8 bases at V and 3 bases at J, with 10 bases between. CDR3 sequence reads: CASRLGDTEAFF. In nucleotides, the CDR3 is TGTGCCAGCCGATTGGGAGACACTGAAGCTTTCTTT.

The chain employs TRBV7-6 and TRBJ2-6, with D maybe TRBD2 (6 bases). The CDR3 extends over 15 amino acids. Germline CDR1 is SGHVS and CDR2 is FNYEAQ. Trimming took off 5 bases at V and 3 bases at J, with 11 bases between the two ends. The CDR3 sequence is CASSPLRDGANVLTF. CDR3 coding DNA: TGTGCCAGCAGCCCCTTGCGGGATGGGGCCAACGTCCTGACTTTC.

The rearrangement uses TRBV19 and TRBJ1-2; D is uncertain. The CDR3 contains 12 residues. Germline assignment: CDR1 LNHDA and CDR2 SQIVND (reference sequence). The V gene lost 6 bases and the J gene lost 0 bases, with 5 bases spanning the gap. CDR3 sequence (DNA): TGTGCCAGTAGCGGTTCTAACTATGGCTACACCTTC. Translation gives CASSGSNYGYTF. The full variable domain, its missing parts supplied by reference TRBV19 and TRBJ1-2, is DGGITQSPKYLFRKEGQNVTLSCEQNLNHDAMYWYRQDPGQGLRLIYYSQIVNDFQKGDIAEGYSVSREKKESFPLTVTSAQKNPTAFYLCASSGSNYGYTFGSGTRLTVV.

The V call is TRBV25-1, the J call TRBJ2-7; D gene ambiguous. This CDR3 is built from 11 residues. The germline V gene encodes CDR1 MGHDK and CDR2 SYGVNS. V was shortened by 1 base and J by 5 bases, with 3 bases between the two germline ends. As DNA, the CDR3 is TGTGCCAGCAGTGAATCAAACGAGCAGTACTTC. Its translation is CASSESNEQYF.

The count of this clone is one. V is TRBV12-5 and J is TRBJ1-2; no reliable D call. This CDR3 is 12 amino acids long. V was pared by 5 bases and J by 8 bases, with 12 bases between. Germline V gives CDR1 LGHNT, CDR2 FRNRAP. CDR3: CASGLNMNGYTF. DNA of the CDR3: TGTGCTAGTGGTCTTAACATGAACGGCTACACCTTC.

CDR3 nucleotide sequence: TGCGCCAGCAGCCAAGAGCTTTCGGGGGTAGGAGGCGGAAACACCATATATTTT. It codes for CASSQELSGVGGGNTIYF. This sequence joins TRBV4-3 and TRBJ1-3; D possibly corresponds to TRBD1 (5 bases). Germline values: CDR1 LGHNA, CDR2 YSLEER. The ends were cut back, 0 bases at V and 4 bases at J, with 19 bases in the middle. This CDR3 contains 18 residues.

In its sample, this clone was seen once. This chain connects TRBV27 to TRBJ1-2; D gene ambiguous. There are 13 residues in the CDR3. V gave up 2 bases and J gave up 6 bases, with 10 bases separating them. CDR1 is MNHEY and CDR2 is SMNVEV in the germline V gene (reference sequence). Here the CDR3 DNA reads TGTGCCAGCAGTTTACACGGTACGGATGGCTACACCTTC. Protein sequence: CASSLHGTDGYTF.

V and J are TRBV12-3 or TRBV12-4 and TRBJ1-1; 8 nucleotides align to TRBD1. The CDR3 runs to 13 residues. V lost 6 bases to trimming and J lost 7 bases; unmatched junction nucleotides: 7. The CDR3 DNA sequence: TGTGCCAGCAGGGACACAGGGGGGCTTGAAGCTTTCTTT. Translated, it gives CASRDTGGLEAFF.

This clone occurred many times. This rearrangement joins TRBV19 to TRBJ1-2; 8 bases line up with TRBD1. Germline CDR1 reads LNHDA; CDR2 reads SQIVND (reference sequence). CDR3 length equals 13 residues. V shed 0 bases, J shed 8 bases, and the junction held 2 bases outside the gene matches. The DNA of the CDR3 is TGTGCCAGTAGTATAGAGGACAGGGTCGGCTACACCTTC. Its translation is CASSIEDRVGYTF.

The chain couples TRBV19 to TRBJ2-2, with 7 bases that match TRBD2. CDR1 and CDR2 (germline): LNHDA, SQIVND (reference sequence). The V and J ends lost 11 bases and 6 bases, in that order; junction bases with no gene match: 9. The length of the CDR3 is 13 residues. The CDR3 DNA reads TGTGCCTTGAGGGGAGGGGACGCCGGGGAGCTGTTTTTT. Translation: CALRGGDAGELFF.

The rearrangement links TRBV15 to TRBJ1-2; TRBD1 agrees at 11 bases. The CDR3 contains 16 residues. V gave up 1 base and J gave up 1 base; unmatched junction bases: 2. Germline V gene data show CDR1 as LNHNV and CDR2 as YYDKDF (reference sequence). This CDR3 is CATSRAGTGGNYGYTF. The CDR3 bases are TGTGCCACCAGCAGAGCCGGGACAGGGGGTAACTATGGCTACACCTTC.